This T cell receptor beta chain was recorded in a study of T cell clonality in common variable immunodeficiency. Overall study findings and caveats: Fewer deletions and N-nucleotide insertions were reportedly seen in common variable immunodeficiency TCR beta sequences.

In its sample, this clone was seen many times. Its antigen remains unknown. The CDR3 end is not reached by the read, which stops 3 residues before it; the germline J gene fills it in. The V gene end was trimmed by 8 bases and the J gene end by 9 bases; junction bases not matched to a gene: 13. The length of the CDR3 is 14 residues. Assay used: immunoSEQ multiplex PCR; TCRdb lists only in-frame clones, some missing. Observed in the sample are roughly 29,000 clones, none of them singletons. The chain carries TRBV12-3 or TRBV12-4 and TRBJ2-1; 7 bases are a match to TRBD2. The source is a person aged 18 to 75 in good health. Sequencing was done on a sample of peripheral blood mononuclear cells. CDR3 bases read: TGTGCCAGCGCGGATAGAGGTTCGGGGGGTGAG. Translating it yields CASADRGSGGE. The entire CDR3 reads CASADRGSGGEQFF.